A selection of T cell receptor beta chains follows, all from one sample in a study of T cells after yellow fever vaccination. TCRdb reprocessed the 5' RACE reads with MiXCR, giving one entry per CDR3 protein. This sample has hundreds of thousands of distinct CDR3 sequences; approximately 8% occur once, and the top ten carry around 17%. Sequences were derived from PBMCs, sampled about 41 days after the first yellow fever vaccination. Receptors were obtained from a man younger than 30 who received the YFV17D yellow fever vaccine. Each CDR3 is given with its conserved first and last residue. The D gene is left open where the match is weak. Clone size is stated in some rows and not others, as once, few, many or a class when expanded.

v_call,j_call,clone_size,d_call,cdr3_nt,cdr3_aa
TRBV5-4,TRBJ2-3,.,.,TGTGCCAGCAGCCCTGTCCCGTACGGGGATACGCAGTATTTT,CASSPVPYGDTQYF
TRBV5-1,TRBJ2-5,.,.,TGCGCCAGCAGCTTGGATCTCGGCAGGGAAGAGACCCAGTACTTC,CASSLDLGREETQYF
TRBV20-1,TRBJ1-2,few,.,TGCAGTGCTAGAGTTCAGGGACTCTATGGCTACACCTTC,CSARVQGLYGYTF
TRBV6-1,TRBJ2-5,few,TRBD2,TGTGCCAGCAGCCTTGGGGGGGATTCGGAGACCCAGTACTTC,CASSLGGDSETQYF
TRBV30,TRBJ2-6,.,TRBD1,TGTGCCTGGGCACAGGGGACTGGGGCCAACGTCCTGACTTTC,CAWAQGTGANVLTF
TRBV7-9,TRBJ1-1,.,.,TGTGCCAGCAGCTTAAACAGGGAAGCTTTCTTT,CASSLNREAFF
TRBV29-1,TRBJ2-1,few,.,TGCAGCGTTGAGTCCGGCCGTCCAGGGGGGAATGAGCAGTTCTTC,CSVESGRPGGNEQFF
TRBV5-4,TRBJ1-1,.,.,TGTGCCAGCAGCTTGCTTCTAGGTCTGACAACTTTCTTT,CASSLLLGLTTFF
TRBV6-2/TRBV6-3,TRBJ2-1,.,.,TGTGCCAGCAGTTCTCCAGTCTCCAAAGGGCGCCACAATGAGCAGTTCTTC,CASSSPVSKGRHNEQFF
TRBV7-2,TRBJ2-3,.,TRBD1,TGTGCCAGCAGCCGCACAGGGGGCACAGATACGCAGTATTTT,CASSRTGGTDTQYF
TRBV7-2,TRBJ2-1,.,.,TGTGCCAGCAGCTTTTTCCGAGACTTACAACAGTTCTTC,CASSFFRDLQQFF
TRBV24-1,TRBJ2-5,few,.,TGTGCCACCAGTGATTCACTGCAGGGAGTGGAGACCCAGTACTTC,CATSDSLQGVETQYF
TRBV4-3,TRBJ2-1,many,.,TGCGCCAGCAGCCAAGATTCATCAGGAGCAGGCAGTGAGCAGTTCTTC,CASSQDSSGAGSEQFF
TRBV10-3,TRBJ1-1,.,.,TGTGCCGCCTCTGGGGGGATGAACACTGAAGCTTTCTTT,CAASGGMNTEAFF
TRBV15,TRBJ1-2,few,.,TGTGCCACCAGCAGAACCAGGAGGGACTACACCTTC,CATSRTRRDYTF
TRBV20-1,TRBJ2-3,few,.,TGCAGTGCTAGGGCGGGGCCTCCCGTCACAGATACGCAGTATTTT,CSARAGPPVTDTQYF
TRBV6-2/TRBV6-3,TRBJ2-3,.,.,TGTGCCAGCAGTTACTCAGGCGAGGGCACAGATACGCAGTATTTT,CASSYSGEGTDTQYF
TRBV5-5,TRBJ1-3,many,.,TGTGCCAGCAGCTTAGCAGCCTCTGGAAACACCATATATTTT,CASSLAASGNTIYF
TRBV6-1,TRBJ2-2,.,.,TGTGCCAGCGCCCTAAGTTCCGGGGGCATCACCGGGGAGCTGTTTTTT,CASALSSGGITGELFF
TRBV6-2/TRBV6-3,TRBJ2-1,many,.,TGTGCCAGCAGTTTGCGTCGGAATGAGCAGTTCTTC,CASSLRRNEQFF
TRBV7-2,TRBJ2-1,.,TRBD1,TGTGCCAGCAGCGCCCCAGACAGGGATGAGCAGTTCTTC,CASSAPDRDEQFF
TRBV7-6,TRBJ2-7,few,.,TGTGCCAGCAGCTTAGGGGTGGCCGCGGTCAACTACGAGCAGTACTTC,CASSLGVAAVNYEQYF
TRBV7-8,TRBJ2-3,few,.,TGTGCCAGCAGCTTAGAACCCTACACAGATACGCAGTATTTT,CASSLEPYTDTQYF
TRBV10-3,TRBJ1-6,many,.,TGTGCCATCAGTGATAAGAACCGGGCCCCGGGGTCACCCCTCCACTTT,CAISDKNRAPGSPLHF
TRBV7-3,TRBJ2-3,.,TRBD2,TGTGCCAGCAGCTTAACCCCCCCCGGGGGGGCCACAGATACGCAGTATTTT,CASSLTPPGGATDTQYF
TRBV11-1,TRBJ2-2,.,TRBD2,TGTGCCAGCAGCCAGGCCGGCGGACTAGCGGGCGACACCGGGGAGCTGTTTTTT,CASSQAGGLAGDTGELFF
TRBV4-3,TRBJ2-2,few,TRBD1,TGCGCCAGCAGCCAAGATAGGAGGGACAGGTGGAACACCGGGGAGCTGTTTTTT,CASSQDRRDRWNTGELFF
TRBV7-8,TRBJ1-2,.,.,TGTGCCAGCAGCTTAGACGCTATCTCTTATGGCTACACCTTC,CASSLDAISYGYTF
TRBV10-3,TRBJ1-2,few,.,TGTGCCATCAGTGAAGGGGACTATGGCTACACCTTC,CAISEGDYGYTF
TRBV11-3,TRBJ2-1,.,TRBD2,TGTGCCAGCAGCTACGGAGCGGGGGAAGACAATGAGCAGTTCTTC,CASSYGAGEDNEQFF
TRBV3-1,TRBJ2-2,.,.,TGTGCCAGCAACCTAAGGCAGGGCACCGGGGAGCTGTTTTTT,CASNLRQGTGELFF
TRBV4-1,TRBJ1-2,few,TRBD1,TGCGCCAGCAGCCAGGTGAACAGGGGCTCTGCTGGCTACACCTTC,CASSQVNRGSAGYTF
TRBV5-4,TRBJ2-3,few,TRBD2,TGTGCCAGCAGCCCACGACTCACGACTAGCGGATTAGATACGCAGTATTTT,CASSPRLTTSGLDTQYF
TRBV29-1,TRBJ1-2,.,TRBD1,TGCAGCGTTGAAGAGACAGGGGGGTTACCTGGCTACACCTTC,CSVEETGGLPGYTF
TRBV3-1,TRBJ2-5,.,.,TGTGCCAGCAGCGCCGCAGGGGCCGAGACCCAGTACTTC,CASSAAGAETQYF
TRBV29-1,TRBJ1-2,.,TRBD1,TGCAGCACAACCCCGGGACAGGGAAATGGCTACACCTTC,CSTTPGQGNGYTF
TRBV5-1,TRBJ2-1,many,.,TGCGCCAGCAGCTCAACCCTAGTTGGGAATGAGCAGTTCTTC,CASSSTLVGNEQFF
TRBV4-2,TRBJ2-7,few,.,TGTGCCAGCAGCAGCGCCATTGGAGGGGATTTCTACGAGCAGTACTTC,CASSSAIGGDFYEQYF
TRBV6-5,TRBJ2-2,.,.,TGTGCCAGCAGTTACTCTTCGGGAATGTCCGCAGGGGAGCTGTTTTTT,CASSYSSGMSAGELFF
TRBV7-9,TRBJ1-5,few,TRBD1,TGTGCCAGCAGCGTACAGGGGGTACAGCCCCAGCATTTT,CASSVQGVQPQHF
TRBV9,TRBJ2-2,few,.,TGTGCCAGCAGCGCCCGCGGACAAAACACCGGGGAGCTGTTTTTT,CASSARGQNTGELFF
TRBV18,TRBJ2-7,many,TRBD1,TGTGCCAGCTCACCGGGACAGGCCGCCTACGAGCAGTACTTC,CASSPGQAAYEQYF
TRBV20-1,TRBJ2-1,.,.,TGCAGTGCTAGAGAGGCGGGGAGCTACAATGAGCAGTTCTTC,CSAREAGSYNEQFF
TRBV24-1,TRBJ2-3,few,.,TGTGCCACCAACCAGCCTCGACCGGTGGTAGCGACAGATACGCAGTATTTT,CATNQPRPVVATDTQYF
TRBV30,TRBJ1-2,.,.,TGTGCCTGTCGGCTGGGCTATGGCTACACCTTC,CACRLGYGYTF
TRBV20-1,TRBJ2-1,few,TRBD1,TGCAGTGCTAGAGTAGGGACAGGGAACCTCGTTGAGCAGTTCTTC,CSARVGTGNLVEQFF
TRBV24-1,TRBJ1-5,.,TRBD1,TGTGCCACCAGTGATACCAGGGGGCCGCCTCAGCCCCAGCATTTT,CATSDTRGPPQPQHF
TRBV28,TRBJ1-1,.,.,TGTGCCAGCAGAGGCTCCGCTGAAGCTTTCTTT,CASRGSAEAFF